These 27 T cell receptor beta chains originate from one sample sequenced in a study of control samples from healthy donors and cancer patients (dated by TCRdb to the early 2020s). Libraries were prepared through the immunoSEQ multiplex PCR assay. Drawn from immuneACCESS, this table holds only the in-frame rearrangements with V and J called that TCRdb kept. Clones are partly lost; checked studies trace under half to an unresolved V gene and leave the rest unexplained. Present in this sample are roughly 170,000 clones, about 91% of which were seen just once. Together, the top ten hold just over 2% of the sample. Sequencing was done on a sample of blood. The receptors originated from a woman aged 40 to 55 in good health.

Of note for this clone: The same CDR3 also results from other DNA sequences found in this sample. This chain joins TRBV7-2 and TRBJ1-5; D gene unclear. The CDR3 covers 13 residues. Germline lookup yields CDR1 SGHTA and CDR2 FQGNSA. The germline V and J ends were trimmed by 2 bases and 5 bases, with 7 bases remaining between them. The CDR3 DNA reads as TGTGCCAGCAGCTTAAATCTCTATCAGCCCCAGCATTTT. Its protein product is CASSLNLYQPQHF.

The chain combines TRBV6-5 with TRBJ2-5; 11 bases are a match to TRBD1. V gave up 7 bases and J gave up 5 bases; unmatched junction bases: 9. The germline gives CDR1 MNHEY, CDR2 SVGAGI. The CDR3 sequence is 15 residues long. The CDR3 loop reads CASTSGTGGWETQYF. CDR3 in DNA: TGTGCCAGCACATCCGGGACAGGGGGGTGGGAGACCCAGTACTTC.

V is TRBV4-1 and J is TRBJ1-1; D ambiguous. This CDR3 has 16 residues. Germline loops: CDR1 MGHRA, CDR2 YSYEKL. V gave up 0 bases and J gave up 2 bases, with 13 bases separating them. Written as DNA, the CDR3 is TGCGCCAGCAGCCAAGAAATGAAGGACGCTAACACTGAAGCTTTCTTT. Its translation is CASSQEMKDANTEAFF.

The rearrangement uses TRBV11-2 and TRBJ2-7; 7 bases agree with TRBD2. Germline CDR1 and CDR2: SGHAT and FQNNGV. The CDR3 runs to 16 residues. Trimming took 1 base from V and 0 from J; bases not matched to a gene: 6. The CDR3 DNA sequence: TGTGCCAGCAGCTTAGGTCCAGCGGGAAGCTCCTACGAGCAGTACTTC. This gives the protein CASSLGPAGSSYEQYF.

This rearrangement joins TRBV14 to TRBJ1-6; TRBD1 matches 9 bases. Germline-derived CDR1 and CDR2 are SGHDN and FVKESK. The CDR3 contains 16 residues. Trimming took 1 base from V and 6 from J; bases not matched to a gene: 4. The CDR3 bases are TGTGCCAGCAGCCAAGGGGGGACAGGGCTTAATTCACCCCTCCACTTT. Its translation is CASSQGGTGLNSPLHF.

The CDR3 sequence: CASSPRQAGMEKLFF. In DNA form, the CDR3 reads TGTGCCAGCTCACCAAGGCAGGCGGGAATGGAAAAACTGTTTTTT. The chain couples TRBV18 to TRBJ1-4, with D hard to call. The V and J ends lost 2 bases and 8 bases respectively, with 15 bases between them. The CDR3 is 15 residues long. In germline, CDR1 is KGHSH, CDR2 LQKENI.

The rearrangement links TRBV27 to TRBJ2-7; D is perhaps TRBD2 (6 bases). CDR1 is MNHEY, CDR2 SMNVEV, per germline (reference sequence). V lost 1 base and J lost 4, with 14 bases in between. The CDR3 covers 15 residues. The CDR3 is CASSLYGGTFYEQYF. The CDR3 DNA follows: TGTGCCAGCAGTTTATATGGGGGGACCTTTTACGAGCAGTACTTC.

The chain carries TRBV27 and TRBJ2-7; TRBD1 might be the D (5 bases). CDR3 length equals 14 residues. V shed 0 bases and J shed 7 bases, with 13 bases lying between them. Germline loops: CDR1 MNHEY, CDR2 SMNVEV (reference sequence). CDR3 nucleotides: TGTGCCAGCAGTTTATCAGGCAGGGCGCGAGAGCAGTACTTC. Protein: CASSLSGRAREQYF.

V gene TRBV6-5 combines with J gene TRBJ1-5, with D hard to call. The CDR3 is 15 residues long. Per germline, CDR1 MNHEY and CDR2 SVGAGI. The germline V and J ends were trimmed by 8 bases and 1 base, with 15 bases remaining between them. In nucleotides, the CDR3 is TGTGCCAGCTCTCCATCGCGAGGGAGCAATCAGCCCCAGCATTTT. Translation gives CASSPSRGSNQPQHF.

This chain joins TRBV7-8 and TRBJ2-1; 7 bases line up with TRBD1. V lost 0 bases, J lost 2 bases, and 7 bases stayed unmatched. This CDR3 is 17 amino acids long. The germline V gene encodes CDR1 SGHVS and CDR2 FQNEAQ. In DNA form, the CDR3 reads TGTGCCAGCAGCTTAGCCGACCGGGACAGAGCCTACAATGAGCAGTTCTTC. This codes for CASSLADRDRAYNEQFF. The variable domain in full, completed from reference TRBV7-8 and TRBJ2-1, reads GAGVSQSPRYKVAKRGQDVALRCDPISGHVSLFWYQQALGQGPEFLTYFQNEAQLDKSGLPSDRFFAERPEGSVSTLKIQRTQQEDSAVYLCASSLADRDRAYNEQFFGPGTRLTVL.

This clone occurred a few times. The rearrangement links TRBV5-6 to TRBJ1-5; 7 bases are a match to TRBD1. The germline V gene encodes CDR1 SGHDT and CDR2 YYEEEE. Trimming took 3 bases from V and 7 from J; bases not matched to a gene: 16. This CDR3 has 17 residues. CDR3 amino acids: CASSWDTGDWEGQPQHF. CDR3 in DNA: TGTGCCAGCAGCTGGGATACAGGGGATTGGGAGGGGCAGCCCCAGCATTTT.

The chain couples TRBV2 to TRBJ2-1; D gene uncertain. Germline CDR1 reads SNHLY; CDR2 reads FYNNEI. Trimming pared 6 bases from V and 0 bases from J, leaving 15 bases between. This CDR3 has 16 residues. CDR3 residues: CASRATSTSSYNEQFF. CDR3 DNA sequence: TGTGCCAGCAGGGCTACTTCTACCAGCTCCTACAATGAGCAGTTCTTC. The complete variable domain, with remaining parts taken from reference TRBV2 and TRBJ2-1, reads EPEVTQTPSHQVTQMGQEVILRCVPISNHLYFYWYRQILGQKVEFLVSFYNNEISEKSEIFDDQFSVERPDGSNFTLKIRSTKLEDSAMYFCASRATSTSSYNEQFFGPGTRLTVL.

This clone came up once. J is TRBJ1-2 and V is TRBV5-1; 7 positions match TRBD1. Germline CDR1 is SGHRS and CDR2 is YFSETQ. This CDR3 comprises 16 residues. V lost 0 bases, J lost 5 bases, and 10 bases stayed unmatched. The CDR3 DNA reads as TGCGCCAGCAGCTTGGTTTCCGGGACAGAGCTGTATGGCTACACCTTC. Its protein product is CASSLVSGTELYGYTF.

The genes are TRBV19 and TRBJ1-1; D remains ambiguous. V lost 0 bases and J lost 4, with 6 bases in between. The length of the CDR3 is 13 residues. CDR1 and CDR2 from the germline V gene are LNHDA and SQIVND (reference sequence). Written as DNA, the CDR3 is TGTGCCAGTAGTATAGAGGGGATCACTGAAGCTTTCTTT. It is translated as CASSIEGITEAFF.

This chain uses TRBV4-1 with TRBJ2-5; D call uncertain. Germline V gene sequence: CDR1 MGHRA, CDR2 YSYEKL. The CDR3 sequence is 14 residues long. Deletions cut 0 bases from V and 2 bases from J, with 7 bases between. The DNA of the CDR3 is TGCGCCAGCAGCCAAGAACTGCCTCAAGAGACCCAGTACTTC. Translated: CASSQELPQETQYF.

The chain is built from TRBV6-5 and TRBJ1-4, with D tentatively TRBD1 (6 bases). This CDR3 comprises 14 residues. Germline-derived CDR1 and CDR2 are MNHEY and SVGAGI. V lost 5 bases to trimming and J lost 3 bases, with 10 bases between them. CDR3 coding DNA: TGTGCCAGCAGTCTACAGGGTCCTAATGAAAAACTGTTTTTT. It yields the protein CASSLQGPNEKLFF.

CDR3 coding DNA: TGTGCCATCAGTCCACTAGCGCGAGAGACCCAGTACTTC. Translated, it gives CAISPLARETQYF. The chain recombines TRBV10-3 with TRBJ2-5, with TRBD2 identical over 7 bases. V lost 5 bases to trimming and J lost 4 bases; unmatched junction nucleotides: 4. This CDR3 spans 13 amino acids. From germline, CDR1 is ENHRY and CDR2 SYGVKD.

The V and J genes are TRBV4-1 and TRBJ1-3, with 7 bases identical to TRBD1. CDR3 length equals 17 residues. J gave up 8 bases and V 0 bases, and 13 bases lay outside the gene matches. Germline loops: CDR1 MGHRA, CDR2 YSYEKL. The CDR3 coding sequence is TGCGCCAGCAGCCAAGATGACAGGGTCTTCCCTAGCGACACCATATATTTT. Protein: CASSQDDRVFPSDTIYF.

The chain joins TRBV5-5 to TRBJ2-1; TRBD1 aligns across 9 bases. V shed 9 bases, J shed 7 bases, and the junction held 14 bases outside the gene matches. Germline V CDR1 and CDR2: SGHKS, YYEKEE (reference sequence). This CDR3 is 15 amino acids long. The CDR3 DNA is TGTGCCACCGAACACGACAGGGGGAAGGGGAATGAGCAGTTCTTC. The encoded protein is CATEHDRGKGNEQFF. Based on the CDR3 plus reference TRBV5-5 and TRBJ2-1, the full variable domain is DAGVTQSPTHLIKTRGQQVTLRCSPISGHKSVSWYQQVLGQGPQFIFQYYEKEERGRGNFPDRFSARQFPNYSSELNVNALLLGDSALYLCATEHDRGKGNEQFFGPGTRLTVL.

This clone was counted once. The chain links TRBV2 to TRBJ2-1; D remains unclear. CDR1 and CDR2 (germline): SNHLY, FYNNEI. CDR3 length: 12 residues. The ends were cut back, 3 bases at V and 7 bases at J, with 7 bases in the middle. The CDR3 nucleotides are TGTGCCAGCAGTGATGGATGGAATGAGCAGTTCTTC. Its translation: CASSDGWNEQFF.

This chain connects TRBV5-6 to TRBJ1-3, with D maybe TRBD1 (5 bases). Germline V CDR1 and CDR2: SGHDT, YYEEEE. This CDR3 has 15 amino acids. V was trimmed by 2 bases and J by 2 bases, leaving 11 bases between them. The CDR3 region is CASSFTGGTGNTIYF. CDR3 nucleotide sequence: TGTGCCAGCAGCTTCACGGGGGGAACTGGAAACACCATATATTTT.

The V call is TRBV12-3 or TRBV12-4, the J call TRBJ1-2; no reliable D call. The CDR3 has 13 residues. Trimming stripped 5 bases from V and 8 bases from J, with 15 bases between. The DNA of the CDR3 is TGTGCCAGCAGTCTCGGACCCGCGCAGGGCTACACCTTC. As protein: CASSLGPAQGYTF.

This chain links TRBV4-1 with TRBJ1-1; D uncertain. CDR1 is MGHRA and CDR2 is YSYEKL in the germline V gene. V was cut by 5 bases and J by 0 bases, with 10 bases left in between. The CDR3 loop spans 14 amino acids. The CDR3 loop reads CASSGGQVNTEAFF. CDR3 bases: TGCGCCAGCAGCGGAGGGCAGGTGAACACTGAAGCTTTCTTT.

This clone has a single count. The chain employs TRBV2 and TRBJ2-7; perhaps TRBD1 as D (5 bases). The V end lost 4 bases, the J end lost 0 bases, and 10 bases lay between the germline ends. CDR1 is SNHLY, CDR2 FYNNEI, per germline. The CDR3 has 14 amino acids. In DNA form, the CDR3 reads TGTGCCAGCAGTGCGCAGGGAAGCTCCTACGAGCAGTACTTC. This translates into CASSAQGSSYEQYF.

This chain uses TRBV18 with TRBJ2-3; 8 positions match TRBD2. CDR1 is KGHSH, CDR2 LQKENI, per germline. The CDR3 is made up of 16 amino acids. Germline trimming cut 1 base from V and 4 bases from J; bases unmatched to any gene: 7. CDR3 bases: TGTGCCAGCTCACCACGGACCGGGGGGGCGGCAGATACGCAGTATTTT. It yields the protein CASSPRTGGAADTQYF. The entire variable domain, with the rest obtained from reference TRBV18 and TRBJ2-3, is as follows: NAGVMQNPRHLVRRRGQEARLRCSPMKGHSHVYWYRQLPEEGLKFMVYLQKENIIDESGMPKERFSAEFPKEGPSILRIQQVVRGDSAAYFCASSPRTGGAADTQYFGPGTRLTVL.

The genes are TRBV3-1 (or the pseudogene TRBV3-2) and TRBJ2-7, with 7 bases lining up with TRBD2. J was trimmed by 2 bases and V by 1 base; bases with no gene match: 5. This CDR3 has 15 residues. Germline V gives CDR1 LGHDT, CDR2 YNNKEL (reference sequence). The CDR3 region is CASSQGGGSAYEQYF. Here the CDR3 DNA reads TGTGCCAGCAGCCAAGGGGGAGGGTCAGCCTACGAGCAGTACTTC.

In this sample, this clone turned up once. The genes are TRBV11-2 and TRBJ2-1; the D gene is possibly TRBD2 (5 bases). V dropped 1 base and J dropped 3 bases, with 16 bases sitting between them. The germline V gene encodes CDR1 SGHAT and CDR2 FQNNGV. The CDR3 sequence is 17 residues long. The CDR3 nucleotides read TGTGCCAGCAGCTTAGCCTTAGTCGTAGCGCGCTACAATGAGCAGTTCTTC. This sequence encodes CASSLALVVARYNEQFF.